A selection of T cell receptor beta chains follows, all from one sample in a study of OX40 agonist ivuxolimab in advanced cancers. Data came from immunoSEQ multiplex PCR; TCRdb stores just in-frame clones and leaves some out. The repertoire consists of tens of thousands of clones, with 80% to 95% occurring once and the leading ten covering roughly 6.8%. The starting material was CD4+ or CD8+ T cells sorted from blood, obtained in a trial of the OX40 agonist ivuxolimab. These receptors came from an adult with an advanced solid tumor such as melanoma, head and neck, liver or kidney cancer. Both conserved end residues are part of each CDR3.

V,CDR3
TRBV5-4,CASSWDTSLTTDTQYF
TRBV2,CASTDNSPLHF
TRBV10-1,CASSGGTGANEQFF
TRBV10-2,CASSELNSPLHF
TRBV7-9,CASSLSSGDSEAFF
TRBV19,CASSVTGVETQYF
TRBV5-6,CASIKERRSMNTEAFF
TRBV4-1,CASRPPERETQYF
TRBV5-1,CASSSTGGYEQFF
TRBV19,CASSIFITDSNQPQHF
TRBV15,CATSPDRGTTEAFF
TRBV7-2,CASSFFESPLHF
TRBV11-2,CASSLGGTDTQYF
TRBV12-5,CASGLPRQGVNEQFF
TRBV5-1,CASTPYPAAREAFF
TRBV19,CASTSRDGILNTEAFF
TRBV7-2,CASSLNRNSPLHF
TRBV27,CASSPGLSETQYF
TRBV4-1,CASSQDFEETQYF
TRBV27,CASSEYGGPNTGELFF
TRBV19,CASRQGGTEAFF
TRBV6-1,CASSDRIGSYGYTF
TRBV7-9,CASSLTSYNEQFF
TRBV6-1,CASSDGTEQETQYF
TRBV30,CAWSAAGPGGQFF
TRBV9,CASSVGTGSQPQHF
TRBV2,CASSRPGQETQYF
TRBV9,CASSAVDEQFF
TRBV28,CASSGEAGGAGKLFF
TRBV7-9,CASSLAPGTSVAETQYF
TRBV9,CASSVRSGGLAGDNEQFF
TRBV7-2,CASSLAGRGDTGELFF
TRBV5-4,CASSLQGDNEQFF
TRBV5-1,CASSLRQGGDGYTF
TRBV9,CASASGTEAFF
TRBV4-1,CASSYAHSGNTEAFF
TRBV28,CASRALESYSNQPQHF
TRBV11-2,CASSLGLTVFSEAFF
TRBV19,CASSQRQVDTEAFF
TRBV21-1,CASSKGGQGCIYGYTF
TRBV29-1,CSVEDPAYGYTF
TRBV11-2,CASSIPAEGDQPQHF
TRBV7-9,CASSGRTGNSYNEQFF
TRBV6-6,CASSYSSGARTEAFF
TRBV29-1,CSVDDSYNEQFF
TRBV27,CASSPRTANTEAFF
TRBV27,CASSLSSNQPQHF
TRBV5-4,CASRTAEGNTEAFF
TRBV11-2,CASSLVTSGGNSGANVLTF
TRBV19,CASRPGQGNSPLHF
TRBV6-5,CASSYGKTLNTEAFF
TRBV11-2,CASSSSERVAGEETQYF
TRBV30,CAWSWAQEDTDTQYF
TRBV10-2,CASSENEHTEAFF
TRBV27,CASSSRTFSYEQYF